The rows below give T cell receptor beta chains drawn from one sample of a study of blood T cell repertoires in COVID-19. TCRdb keeps only in-frame clones here, not all; method: immunoSEQ multiplex PCR. The sample lists 250,000 to 350,000 clones; 80% to 90% were seen once. Sequencing used PBMCs or T cells enriched from blood (not recorded which). The receptors come from a woman aged 25 to 39 who had recovered from COVID-19. CDR3s include the opening cysteine and the closing phenylalanine or tryptophan. A D gene is named only where the DNA matches it firmly. The listing skips clone size in some rows; elsewhere it reads once, few, many or a size class.

-,TRBD2,TRBJ2-2,TRBV6-6,CASSFGLAGTGELFF,TGTGCCAGCAGTTTCGGACTAGCAGGAACCGGGGAGCTGTTTTTT
-,TRBD1,TRBJ1-6,TRBV28,CASSLVGGTGISSYNSPLHF,TGTGCCAGCAGTCTCGTCGGGGGGACAGGGATTAGCTCCTATAATTCACCCCTCCACTTT
-,TRBD2,TRBJ2-7,TRBV28,CASSRPSSGKGYEQYF,TGTGCCAGCAGTCGACCGTCTAGCGGGAAGGGGTACGAGCAGTACTTC
-,TRBD1,TRBJ2-1,TRBV12-3/TRBV12-4,CASGEQGFDEQFF,TGTGCCAGCGGGGAACAGGGGTTCGATGAGCAGTTCTTC
-,-,TRBJ2-7,TRBV5-4,CASSGGDTDEQYF,TGTGCCAGCAGCGGGGGGGACACCGACGAGCAGTACTTC
-,TRBD1,TRBJ1-5,TRBV28,CASRQGTFSQHF,TGTGCCAGCAGACAGGGGACGTTTAGCCAGCATTTT
-,TRBD1,TRBJ2-7,TRBV12-3/TRBV12-4,CASSRDSRLEQYF,TGTGCCAGCAGCCGGGACAGTCGCCTGGAGCAGTACTTC
-,-,TRBJ2-5,TRBV9,CASSPSTSMETQYF,TGTGCCAGCAGCCCTAGTACGTCTATGGAGACCCAGTACTTC
-,-,TRBJ2-5,TRBV7-9,CASSSLQAETQYF,TGTGCCAGCAGCTCCCTTCAGGCGGAGACCCAGTACTTC
-,TRBD1,TRBJ2-7,TRBV7-6,CASSLRTGMNEQYF,TGTGCCAGCAGCTTAAGGACAGGGATGAACGAGCAGTACTTC
-,-,TRBJ1-1,TRBV30,CAWSPGRGGTEAFF,TGTGCCTGGAGTCCCGGGCGAGGAGGCACTGAAGCTTTCTTT
-,TRBD2,TRBJ2-3,TRBV5-6,CASSLGTSGPTDTQYF,TGTGCCAGCAGCTTGGGTACTAGCGGTCCCACAGATACGCAGTATTTT
-,-,TRBJ1-1,TRBV7-9,CASSPPGGSEAFF,TGTGCCAGCAGCCCCCCGGGTGGAAGTGAAGCTTTCTTT
once,-,TRBJ2-6,TRBV5-1,CASSLSGTGANVLTF,TGCGCCAGCAGCTTATCGGGGACTGGGGCCAACGTCCTGACTTTC
-,TRBD2,TRBJ2-3,TRBV19,CASSIWGLAGGSTDTQYF,TGTGCCAGTAGTATTTGGGGACTAGCGGGGGGAAGCACAGATACGCAGTATTTT
-,-,TRBJ2-7,TRBV7-7,CASSPDGGSYEQYF,TGTGCCAGCAGCCCCGACGGCGGTTCCTACGAGCAGTACTTC
-,-,TRBJ2-3,TRBV5-1,CASSLGQGSADTQYF,TGCGCCAGCAGCTTGGGGCAGGGGTCCGCAGATACGCAGTATTTT
-,TRBD1,TRBJ2-7,TRBV7-9,CASTQGQIYEQYF,TGTGCCAGCACCCAGGGACAGATCTACGAGCAGTACTTC
once,TRBD1,TRBJ1-5,TRBV19,CASSVQGPNNQPQHF,TGTGCCAGTAGTGTACAGGGGCCAAACAATCAGCCCCAGCATTTT
many,-,TRBJ1-2,TRBV10-3,CAISDGPGNGYTF,TGTGCCATCAGTGACGGGCCAGGGAATGGCTACACCTTC
-,-,TRBJ2-7,TRBV10-3,CAIGRQSSYEQYF,TGTGCCATCGGGAGGCAAAGCTCCTACGAGCAGTACTTC
-,-,TRBJ2-7,TRBV24-1,CATSDAPLETGYEQYF,TGTGCCACCAGTGATGCCCCCCTTGAGACGGGGTACGAGCAGTACTTC
-,-,TRBJ2-1,TRBV28,CASSPLPRSYNEQFF,TGTGCCAGCAGCCCGCTCCCGAGGTCCTACAATGAGCAGTTCTTC
-,TRBD1,TRBJ2-7,TRBV28,CASSGRDRGYEQYF,TGTGCCAGCAGTGGCCGGGACAGAGGCTACGAGCAGTACTTC
once,-,TRBJ1-1,TRBV25-1,CASTGALNTEAFF,TGTGCCAGCACTGGGGCGTTGAACACTGAAGCTTTCTTT
-,-,TRBJ1-1,TRBV5-6,CASSFVYAGRTEAFF,TGTGCCAGCAGCTTCGTCTACGCAGGGAGGACTGAAGCTTTCTTT
-,TRBD1,TRBJ1-5,TRBV6-2/TRBV6-3,CASSLLDRGRYSNQPQHF,TGTGCCAGCAGTTTATTGGACAGGGGTCGTTATAGCAATCAGCCCCAGCATTTT
-,-,TRBJ1-5,TRBV6-5,CASSTGTINQPQHF,TGTGCCAGCAGTACCGGGACAATAAATCAGCCCCAGCATTTT
-,-,TRBJ1-2,TRBV5-6,CASSSGIAAANYGYTF,TGTGCCAGCAGCTCAGGGATCGCCGCAGCTAACTATGGCTACACCTTC
-,-,TRBJ1-2,TRBV14,CASSQDRQYGYTF,TGTGCCAGCAGCCAAGATCGTCAGTACGGCTACACCTTC
-,TRBD1,TRBJ2-3,TRBV5-4,CASSGHRGDTQYF,TGTGCCAGCAGCGGGCACAGGGGAGATACGCAGTATTTT
-,TRBD1,TRBJ2-3,TRBV19,CASSLTSGTGLSDTQYF,TGTGCCAGTAGCTTAACCTCCGGGACAGGGCTGTCCGATACGCAGTATTTT
-,TRBD1,TRBJ1-2,TRBV6-5,CASSQGTARDYGYTF,TGTGCCAGCAGTCAGGGGACAGCAAGAGACTATGGCTACACCTTC
-,TRBD1,TRBJ2-5,TRBV13,CASSPGQGSETQYF,TGTGCCAGCAGCCCCGGACAGGGAAGCGAGACCCAGTACTTC
once,TRBD2,TRBJ2-1,TRBV12-5,CASGSTSGSSYNEQFF,TGTGCTAGTGGTTCGACTAGCGGGAGCTCCTACAATGAGCAGTTCTTC
once,-,TRBJ2-5,TRBV11-2,CASSHRTATEETQYF,TGTGCCAGCAGCCACAGGACGGCGACCGAGGAGACCCAGTACTTC
few,TRBD1,TRBJ2-7,TRBV27,CASQRRGGTGRFYEQYF,TGTGCCAGTCAAAGAAGGGGGGGGACAGGGCGCTTCTACGAGCAGTACTTC
-,TRBD1,TRBJ2-7,TRBV11-3,CASSSGQGAYEQYF,TGTGCCAGCAGCTCCGGACAGGGGGCCTACGAGCAGTACTTC
-,-,TRBJ1-4,TRBV14,CASSQAGGGIREKLFF,TGTGCCAGCAGCCAAGCGGGAGGAGGGATCCGGGAAAAACTGTTTTTT
-,TRBD1,TRBJ1-2,TRBV7-9,CASSPSGQGSYGYTF,TGTGCCAGCAGCCCCTCTGGACAGGGGTCCTATGGCTACACCTTC
-,TRBD2,TRBJ2-5,TRBV9,CASSSRLAGAPETQYF,TGTGCCAGCAGCTCCAGACTAGCGGGGGCCCCAGAGACCCAGTACTTC
-,-,TRBJ2-5,TRBV3-1/TRBV3-2,CASSQDGVLARVPSIETQYF,TGTGCCAGCAGCCAAGATGGAGTACTAGCTCGGGTGCCATCTATCGAGACCCAGTACTTC
-,-,TRBJ2-7,TRBV30,CARGKGEQYF,TGTGCTAGGGGGAAGGGCGAGCAGTACTTC
-,-,TRBJ2-2,TRBV27,CASRSGPSNTGELFF,TGTGCCAGCAGGTCAGGGCCATCGAACACCGGGGAGCTGTTTTTT
-,TRBD2,TRBJ2-1,TRBV3-1/TRBV3-2,CASSPRLADRWFF,TGTGCCAGCAGCCCCCGACTAGCGGATCGGTGGTTCTTC